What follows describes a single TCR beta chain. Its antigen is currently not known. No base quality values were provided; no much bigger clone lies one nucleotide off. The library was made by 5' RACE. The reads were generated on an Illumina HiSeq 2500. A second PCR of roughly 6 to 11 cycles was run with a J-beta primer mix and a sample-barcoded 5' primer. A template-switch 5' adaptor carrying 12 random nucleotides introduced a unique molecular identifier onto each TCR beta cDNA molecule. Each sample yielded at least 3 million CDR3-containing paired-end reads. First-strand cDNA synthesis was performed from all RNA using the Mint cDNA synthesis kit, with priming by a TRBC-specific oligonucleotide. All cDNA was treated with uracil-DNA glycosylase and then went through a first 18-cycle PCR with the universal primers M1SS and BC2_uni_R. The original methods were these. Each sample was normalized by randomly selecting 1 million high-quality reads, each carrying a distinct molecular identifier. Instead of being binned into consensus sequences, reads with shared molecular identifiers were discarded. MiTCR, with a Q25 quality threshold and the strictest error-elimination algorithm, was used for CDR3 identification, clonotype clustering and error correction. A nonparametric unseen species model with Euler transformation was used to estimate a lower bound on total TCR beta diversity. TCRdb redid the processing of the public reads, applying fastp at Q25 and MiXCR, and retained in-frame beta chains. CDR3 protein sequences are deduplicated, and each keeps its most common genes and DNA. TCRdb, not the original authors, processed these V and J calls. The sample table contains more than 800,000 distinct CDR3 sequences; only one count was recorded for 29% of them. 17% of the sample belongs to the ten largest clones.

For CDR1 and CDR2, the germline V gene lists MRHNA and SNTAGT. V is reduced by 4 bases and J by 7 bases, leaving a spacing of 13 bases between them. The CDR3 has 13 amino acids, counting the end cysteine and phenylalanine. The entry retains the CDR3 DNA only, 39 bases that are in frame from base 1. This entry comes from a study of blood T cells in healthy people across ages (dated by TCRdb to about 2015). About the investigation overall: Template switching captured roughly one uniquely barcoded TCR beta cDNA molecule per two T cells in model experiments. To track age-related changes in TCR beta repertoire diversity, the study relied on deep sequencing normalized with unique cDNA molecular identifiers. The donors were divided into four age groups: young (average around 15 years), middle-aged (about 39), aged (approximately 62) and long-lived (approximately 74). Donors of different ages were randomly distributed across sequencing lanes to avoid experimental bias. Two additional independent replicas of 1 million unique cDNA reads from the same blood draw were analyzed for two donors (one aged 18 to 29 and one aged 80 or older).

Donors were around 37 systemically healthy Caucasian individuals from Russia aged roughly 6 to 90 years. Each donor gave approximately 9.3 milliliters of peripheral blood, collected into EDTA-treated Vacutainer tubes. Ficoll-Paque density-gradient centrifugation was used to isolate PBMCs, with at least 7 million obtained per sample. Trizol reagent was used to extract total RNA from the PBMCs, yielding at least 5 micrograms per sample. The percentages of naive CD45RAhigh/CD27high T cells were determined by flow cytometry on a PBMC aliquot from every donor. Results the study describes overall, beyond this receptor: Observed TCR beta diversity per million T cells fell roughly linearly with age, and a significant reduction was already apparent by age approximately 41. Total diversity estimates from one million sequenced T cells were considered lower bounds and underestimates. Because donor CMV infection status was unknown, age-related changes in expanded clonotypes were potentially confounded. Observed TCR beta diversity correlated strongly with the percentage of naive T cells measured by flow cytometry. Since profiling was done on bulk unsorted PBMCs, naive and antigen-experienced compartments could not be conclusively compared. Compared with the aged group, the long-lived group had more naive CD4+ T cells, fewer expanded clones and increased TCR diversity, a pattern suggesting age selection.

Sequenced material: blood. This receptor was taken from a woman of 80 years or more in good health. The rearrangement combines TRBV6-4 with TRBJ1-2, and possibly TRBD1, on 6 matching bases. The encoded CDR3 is CASSGVGGGGYTF. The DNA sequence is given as TGTGCCAGCAGTGGAGTAGGGGGAGGTGGCTACACCTTC.